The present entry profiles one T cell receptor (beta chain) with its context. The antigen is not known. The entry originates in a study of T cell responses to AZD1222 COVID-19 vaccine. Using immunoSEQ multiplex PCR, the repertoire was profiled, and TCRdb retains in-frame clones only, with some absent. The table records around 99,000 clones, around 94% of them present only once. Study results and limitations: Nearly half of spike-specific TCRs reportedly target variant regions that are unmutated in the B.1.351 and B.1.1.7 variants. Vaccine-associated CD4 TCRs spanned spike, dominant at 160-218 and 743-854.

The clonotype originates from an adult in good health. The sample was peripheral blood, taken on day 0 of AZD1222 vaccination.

CDR3 DNA sequence: TGTGCCACTTGGACAGGTGCTTCCAGCACCTTC. Protein sequence: CATWTGASSTF. V usage is TRBV19 and J usage is TRBJ1-2, with TRBD1 identical over 7 bases. V lost 10 bases, J lost 13 bases, and 12 bases stayed unmatched. The CDR3 loop spans 11 amino acids. Germline lookup yields CDR1 LNHDA and CDR2 SQIVND (reference sequence).